The 19 T cell receptor beta chains presented below share a single source sample, sequenced in a study of cytomegalovirus exposure and HLA in healthy donors. Primers: 60 Vbeta forward and 13 Jbeta reverse. This table comes from immunoSEQ multiplex PCR, and its TCRdb copy is limited to in-frame clones, with some not included. This specimen shows around 120,000 clones; the ten leading clones hold 0.55% to 0.6%. The material sequenced was PBMCs. These receptors were collected from a man aged 50-60 years in good health and CMV-seronegative.

The chain uses TRBV5-4 and TRBJ2-4, with TRBD1 identical over 7 bases. This CDR3 region has 16 residues. Trimming took 4 bases from V and 1 from J; bases not matched to a gene: 8. The V gene's germline CDR1 is SGHNT and CDR2 YYREEE (reference sequence). CDR3 region: CASSPGQAVAKNIQYF. The CDR3 nucleotides read TGTGCCAGCAGCCCCGGACAGGCTGTCGCCAAAAACATTCAGTACTTC.

The chain uses TRBV2 and TRBJ1-5, with TRBD1 matching over 7 bases. The CDR3 consists of 13 residues. Germline values: CDR1 SNHLY, CDR2 FYNNEI. V lost 7 bases and J lost 3; bases outside the gene matches: 3. CDR3 DNA: TGTGCCAGCATGAGGGGGCTCAATCAGCCCCAGCATTTT. Translated, it gives CASMRGLNQPQHF.

The J gene is TRBJ2-2, the V gene TRBV7-2; tentative D call: TRBD1 (6 bases). This CDR3 contains 16 residues. V lost 6 bases and J lost 0, with 14 bases in between. Germline values: CDR1 SGHTA, CDR2 FQGNSA. The CDR3 region has the DNA TGTGCCAGCAGGGATGGACAGAGCGCGAACACCGGGGAGCTGTTTTTT. Its protein is CASRDGQSANTGELFF.

J is TRBJ1-2 and V is TRBV6-1; D gene uncertain. CDR3 length: 13 residues. V lost 1 base, J lost 8 bases, and 11 bases lay in between. CDR1 is MNHNS and CDR2 is SASEGT in the germline V gene. The CDR3 region is CASSEEDSSGYTF. The DNA of the CDR3 is TGTGCCAGCAGTGAAGAGGACTCGAGCGGCTACACCTTC.

The chain joins TRBV4-3 to TRBJ2-1; 16 bases match TRBD2. CDR3 length: 17 amino acids. Trimming at V came to 1 base and at J to 5 bases, leaving 2 bases not matched to a gene. CDR1 LGHNA and CDR2 YSLEER come from the germline V gene. The CDR3 is CASSQVGTSGRDNEQFF. The CDR3 DNA sequence: TGCGCCAGCAGCCAAGTGGGGACTAGCGGGAGGGACAATGAGCAGTTCTTC.

This chain connects TRBV4-3 to TRBJ2-7; 8 nucleotides match TRBD2. Per the germline V gene, CDR1 is LGHNA and CDR2 is YSLEER. With 3 bases clipped from V and 4 bases from J, the junction kept 8 bases outside the gene matches. The CDR3 covers 15 residues. Written as DNA, the CDR3 is TGCGCCAGCAGCCAGGGGGTAGCGGGGCGGTACGAGCAGTACTTC. Translation: CASSQGVAGRYEQYF.

The CDR3 DNA reads as TGTGCCAGCAGCTTGAGGGACAATTATGGCTACACCTTC. This gives the protein CASSLRDNYGYTF. The V gene is TRBV5-6, the J gene TRBJ1-2; a possible D gene is TRBD1 (6 bases). Trimming stripped 1 base from V and 5 bases from J, with 9 bases between. The CDR3 consists of 13 residues. Germline CDR1 and CDR2: SGHDT and YYEEEE.

The gene calls are TRBV18 and TRBJ2-5, with TRBD2 as a possible D gene (6 bases). The better agreement between TRBJ2-7 and the DNA end casts doubt on the J call. This CDR3 comprises 14 residues. Germline V gives CDR1 KGHSH, CDR2 LQKENI. CDR3 protein: CASTGTESSYEQYF. The CDR3 DNA follows: TGTGCCAGCACCGGGACTGAGAGCTCCTACGAGCAGTACTTC.

The chain combines TRBV4-3 with TRBJ1-3, with 9 bases identical to TRBD1. This CDR3 spans 16 amino acids. The junction had 5 bases not matched to a gene; V was cut back by 3 bases and J by 2 bases. Germline V lookup: CDR1 LGHNA, CDR2 YSLEER. DNA of the CDR3: TGCGCCAGCAGCCAGAGGACAGGGGATGCTGGAAACACCATATATTTT. Residues: CASSQRTGDAGNTIYF.

The rearrangement joins TRBV11-3 to TRBJ2-2; 8 nucleotides align to TRBD1. Germline V gives CDR1 SGHNT, CDR2 YENEEA. With V trimmed by 5 bases and J by 3 bases, 5 bases remained unmatched. This CDR3 has 15 residues. The DNA of the CDR3 is TGTGCCAGCAGCCCCGGACAGGGAGACACCGGGGAGCTGTTTTTT. It yields the protein CASSPGQGDTGELFF.

The chain has TRBV5-1 and TRBJ2-2, with TRBD1 matching 7 bases. The CDR3 runs 14 residues. Germline CDR1 and CDR2: SGHRS and YFSETQ. Trimming took 3 bases from V and 5 from J; bases not matched to a gene: 4. This CDR3 reads CASSWGTDTGELFF. The CDR3 coding sequence is TGCGCCAGCAGCTGGGGGACAGATACCGGGGAGCTGTTTTTT.

This rearrangement joins TRBV29-1 to TRBJ1-2, with 7 bases identical to TRBD1. The V segment lost 2 bases and the J segment 7 bases; nucleotides outside the gene matches: 4. The CDR3 loop spans 12 amino acids. The V gene's germline CDR1 is SQVTM and CDR2 ANQGSEA. CDR3 nucleotide sequence: TGCAGCGTTGAACGACAGGGTGCTGGCTACACCTTC. Its protein product is CSVERQGAGYTF.

V gene TRBV29-1 combines with J gene TRBJ1-2; TRBD1 agrees at 7 bases. With V trimmed by 7 bases and J by 3 bases, 5 bases remained unmatched. The CDR3 sequence is 12 residues long. Germline CDR1 and CDR2: SQVTM and ANQGSEA. CDR3 region: CSGVGTDYGYTF. CDR3 sequence (DNA): TGCAGCGGTGTGGGGACAGACTATGGCTACACCTTC.

The rearrangement links TRBV5-1 to TRBJ2-5; D is perhaps TRBD2 (5 bases). This CDR3 comprises 14 residues. Germline V gene sequence: CDR1 SGHRS, CDR2 YFSETQ. Trimming shortened V by 7 bases and J by 2 bases, and 15 bases separated the two germline ends. As DNA, the CDR3 is TGCGCCAGCGGCTACGGGGTCATACAAGAGACCCAGTACTTC. This codes for CASGYGVIQETQYF.

The chain recombines TRBV4-1 with TRBJ1-2, with a possible D match to TRBD1 (5 bases). The germline CDR1 and CDR2 sequences are MGHRA and YSYEKL. The CDR3 is made up of 16 amino acids. The V gene lost 4 bases and the J gene lost 1 base, with 16 bases spanning the gap. The CDR3 spells CASSLLGQGDNYGYTF. DNA of the CDR3: TGCGCCAGCAGCCTCCTAGGGCAGGGTGATAACTATGGCTACACCTTC.

The chain recombines TRBV4-3 with TRBJ1-5, with unresolved D. CDR3 length: 13 residues. Trimming pared 6 bases from V and 7 bases from J, leaving 13 bases between. Germline assignment: CDR1 LGHNA and CDR2 YSLEER. The CDR3 coding sequence is TGCGCCAGCAGTACAAGCGTAGAACAGCCCCAGCATTTT. Protein sequence: CASSTSVEQPQHF.

The chain joins TRBV5-4 to TRBJ1-2; 8 nucleotides line up with TRBD1. Per germline, CDR1 SGHNT and CDR2 YYREEE (reference sequence). CDR3 length: 15 amino acids. The ends lost 1 base at V and 3 bases at J; junction bases unmatched: 5. Here the CDR3 reads CASSLWGQVDYGYTF. DNA for the CDR3: TGTGCCAGCAGCTTGTGGGGACAGGTGGACTATGGCTACACCTTC.

This chain links TRBV10-3 with TRBJ2-5, with 9 bases matching TRBD1. From germline, CDR1 is ENHRY and CDR2 SYGVKD. The length of the CDR3 is 14 residues. With V trimmed by 8 bases and J by 5 bases, 9 bases remained unmatched. The DNA of the CDR3 is TGTGCCATCCAAGGGGACAGGGTGACGGAGACCCAGTACTTC. Protein product: CAIQGDRVTETQYF.

The chain recombines TRBV25-1 with TRBJ1-1; D is unresolved. V shed 1 base and J shed 5 bases, with 8 bases lying between them. CDR1 is MGHDK and CDR2 is SYGVNS in the germline V gene. There are 13 residues in the CDR3. CDR3 region: CASSEFGGTEAFF. The CDR3 coding sequence is TGTGCCAGCAGTGAATTTGGAGGGACTGAAGCTTTCTTT.